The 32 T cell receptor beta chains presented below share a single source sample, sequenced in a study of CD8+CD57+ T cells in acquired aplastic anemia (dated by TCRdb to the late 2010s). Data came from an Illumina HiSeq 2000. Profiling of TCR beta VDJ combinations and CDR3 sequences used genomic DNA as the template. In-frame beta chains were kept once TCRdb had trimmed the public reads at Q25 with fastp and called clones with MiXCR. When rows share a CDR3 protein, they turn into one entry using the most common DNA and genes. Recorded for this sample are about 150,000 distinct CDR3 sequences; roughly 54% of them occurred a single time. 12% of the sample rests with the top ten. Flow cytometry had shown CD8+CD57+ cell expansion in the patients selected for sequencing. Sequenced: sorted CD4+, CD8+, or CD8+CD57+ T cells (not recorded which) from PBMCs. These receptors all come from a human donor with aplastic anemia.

The CDR3 coding sequence is TGTGCCACCAGCAGAGACCGGGACAGGGAAGAGACCCAGTACTTC. Translating it yields CATSRDRDREETQYF. This chain joins TRBV15 and TRBJ2-5; 9 bases agree with TRBD1. The V and J ends lost 0 bases and 3 bases, in that order; junction bases with no gene match: 2. Germline CDR1 reads LNHNV; CDR2 reads YYDKDF (reference sequence). This CDR3 is 15 amino acids long.

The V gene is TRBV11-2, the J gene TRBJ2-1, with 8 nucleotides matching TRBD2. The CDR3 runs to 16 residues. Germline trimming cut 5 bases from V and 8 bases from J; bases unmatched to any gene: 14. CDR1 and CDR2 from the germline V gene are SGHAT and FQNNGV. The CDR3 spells CASSPWGAGDIDEQFF. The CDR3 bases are TGTGCCAGCAGCCCCTGGGGAGCGGGAGATATAGATGAGCAGTTCTTC.

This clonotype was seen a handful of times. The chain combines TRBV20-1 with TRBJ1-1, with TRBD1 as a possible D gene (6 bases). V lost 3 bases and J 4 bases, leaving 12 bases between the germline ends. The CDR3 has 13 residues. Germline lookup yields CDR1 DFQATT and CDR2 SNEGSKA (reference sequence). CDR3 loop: CSASRGRGTEAFF. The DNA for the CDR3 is TGCAGTGCTAGCAGGGGCAGGGGCACTGAAGCTTTCTTT.

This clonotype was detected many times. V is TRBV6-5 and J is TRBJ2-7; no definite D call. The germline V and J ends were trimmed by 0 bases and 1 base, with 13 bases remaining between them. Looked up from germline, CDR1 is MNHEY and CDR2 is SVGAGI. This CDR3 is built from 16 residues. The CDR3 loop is CASSYSFGRRSYEQYF. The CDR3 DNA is TGTGCCAGCAGTTACTCGTTCGGCAGACGGTCCTACGAGCAGTACTTC.

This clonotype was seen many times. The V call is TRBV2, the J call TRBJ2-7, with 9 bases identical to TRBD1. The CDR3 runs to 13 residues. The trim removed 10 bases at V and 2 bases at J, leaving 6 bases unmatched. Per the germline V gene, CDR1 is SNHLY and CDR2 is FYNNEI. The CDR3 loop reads CANSDRGAYEQYF. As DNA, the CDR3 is TGTGCCAACTCGGACAGGGGAGCCTACGAGCAGTACTTC.

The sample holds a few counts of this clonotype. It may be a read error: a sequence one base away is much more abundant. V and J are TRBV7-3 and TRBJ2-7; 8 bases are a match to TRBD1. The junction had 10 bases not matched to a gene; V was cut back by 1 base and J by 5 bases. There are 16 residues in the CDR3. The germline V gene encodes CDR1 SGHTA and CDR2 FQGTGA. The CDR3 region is CASSLRLTRGLNEQYF. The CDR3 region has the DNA TGTGCCAGCAGCTTAAGGCTGACCAGGGGGCTCAACGAGCAGTACTTC. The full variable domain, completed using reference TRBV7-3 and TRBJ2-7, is GAGVSQTPSNKVTEKGKYVELRCDPISGHTALYWYRQSLGQGPEFLIYFQGTGAADDSGLPNDRFFAVRPEGSVSTLKIQRTERGDSAVYLCASSLRLTRGLNEQYFGPGTRLTVT.

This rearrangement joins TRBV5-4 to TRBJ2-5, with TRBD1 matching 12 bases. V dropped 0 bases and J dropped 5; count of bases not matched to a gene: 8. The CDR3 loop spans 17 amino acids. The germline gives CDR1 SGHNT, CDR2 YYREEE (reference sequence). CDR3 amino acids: CASSLAAGTGGLETQYF. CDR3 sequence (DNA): TGTGCCAGCAGCTTGGCAGCCGGGACAGGGGGCCTGGAGACCCAGTACTTC.

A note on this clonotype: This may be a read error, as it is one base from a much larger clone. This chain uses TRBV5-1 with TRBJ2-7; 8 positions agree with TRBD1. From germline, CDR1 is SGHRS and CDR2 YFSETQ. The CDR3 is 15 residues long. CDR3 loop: CAGSHGQGWTYEQYF. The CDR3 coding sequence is TGCGCCGGCAGCCACGGACAGGGATGGACCTACGAGCAGTACTTC. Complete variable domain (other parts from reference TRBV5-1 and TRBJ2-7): KAGVTQTPRYLIKTRGQQVTLSCSPISGHRSVSWYQQTPGQGLQFLFEYFSETQRNKGNFPGRFSGRQFSNSRSEMNVSTLELGDSALYLCAGSHGQGWTYEQYFGPGTRLTVT.

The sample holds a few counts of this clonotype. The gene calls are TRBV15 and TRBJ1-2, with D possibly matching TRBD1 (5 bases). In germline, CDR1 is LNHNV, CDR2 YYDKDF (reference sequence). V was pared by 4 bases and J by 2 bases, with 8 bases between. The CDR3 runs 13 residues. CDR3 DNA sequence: TGTGCCACCAGCACCGGGGCCAACTATGGCTACACCTTC. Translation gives CATSTGANYGYTF.

Written as DNA, the CDR3 is TGCAGTGCTAGAGATACGGGCCTAGCGTTCCACCACGAGCAGTACTTC. Residues: CSARDTGLAFHHEQYF. The genes are TRBV20-1 and TRBJ2-7; D may be TRBD2 (6 bases). Per germline, CDR1 DFQATT and CDR2 SNEGSKA (reference sequence). The CDR3 is 16 residues long. V lost 0 bases and J 5 bases, leaving 20 bases between the germline ends.

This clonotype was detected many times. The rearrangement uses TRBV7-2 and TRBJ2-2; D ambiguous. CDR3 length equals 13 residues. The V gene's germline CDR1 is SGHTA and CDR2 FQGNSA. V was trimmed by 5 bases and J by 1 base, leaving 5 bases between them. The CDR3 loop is CASSAGNTGELFF. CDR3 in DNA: TGTGCCAGCAGCGCCGGGAACACCGGGGAGCTGTTTTTT.

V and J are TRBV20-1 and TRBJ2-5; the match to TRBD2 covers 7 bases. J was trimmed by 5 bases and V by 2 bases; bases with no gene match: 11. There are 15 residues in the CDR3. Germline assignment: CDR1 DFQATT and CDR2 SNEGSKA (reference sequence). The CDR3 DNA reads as TGCAGTGCTAGAAGCCGGACTAGATCGTATGAGACCCAGTACTTC. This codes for CSARSRTRSYETQYF.

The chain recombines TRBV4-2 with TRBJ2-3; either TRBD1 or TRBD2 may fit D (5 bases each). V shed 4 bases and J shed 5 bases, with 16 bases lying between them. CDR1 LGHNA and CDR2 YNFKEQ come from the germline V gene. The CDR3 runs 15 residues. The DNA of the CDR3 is TGTGCCAGCAGCCCCGGGGCATCGTTATTAGATACGCAGTATTTT. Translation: CASSPGASLLDTQYF.

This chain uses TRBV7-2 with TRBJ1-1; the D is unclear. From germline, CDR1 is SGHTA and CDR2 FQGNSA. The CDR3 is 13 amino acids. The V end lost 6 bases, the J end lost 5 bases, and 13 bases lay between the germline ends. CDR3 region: CASRLVGSTEAFF. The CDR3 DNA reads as TGTGCCAGCAGATTGGTCGGGAGTACTGAAGCTTTCTTT. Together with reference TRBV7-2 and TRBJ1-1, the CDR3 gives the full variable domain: GAGVSQSPSNKVTEKGKDVELRCDPISGHTALYWYRQSLGQGLEFLIYFQGNSAPDKSGLPSDRFSAERTGGSVSTLTIQRTQQEDSAVYLCASRLVGSTEAFFGQGTRLTVV.

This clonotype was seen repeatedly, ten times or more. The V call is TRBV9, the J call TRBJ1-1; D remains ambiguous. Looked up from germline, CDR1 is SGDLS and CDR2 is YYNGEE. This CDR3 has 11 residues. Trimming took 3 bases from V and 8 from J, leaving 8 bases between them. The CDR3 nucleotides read TGTGCCAGCAGCGCCGTGACGGAAGCTTTCTTT. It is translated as CASSAVTEAFF.

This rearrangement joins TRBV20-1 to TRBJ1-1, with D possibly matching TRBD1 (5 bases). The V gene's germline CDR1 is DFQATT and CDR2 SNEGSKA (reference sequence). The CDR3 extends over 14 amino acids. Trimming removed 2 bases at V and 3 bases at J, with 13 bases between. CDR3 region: CSARTGGVDTEAFF. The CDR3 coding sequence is TGCAGTGCTAGAACGGGGGGAGTGGACACTGAAGCTTTCTTT.

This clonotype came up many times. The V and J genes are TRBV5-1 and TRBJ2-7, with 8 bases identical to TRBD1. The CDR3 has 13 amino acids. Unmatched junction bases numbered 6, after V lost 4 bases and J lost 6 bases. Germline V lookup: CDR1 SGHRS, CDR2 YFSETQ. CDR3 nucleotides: TGCGCCAGCAGCCCCCGGACAGGGACCGAGCAGTACTTC. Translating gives CASSPRTGTEQYF.

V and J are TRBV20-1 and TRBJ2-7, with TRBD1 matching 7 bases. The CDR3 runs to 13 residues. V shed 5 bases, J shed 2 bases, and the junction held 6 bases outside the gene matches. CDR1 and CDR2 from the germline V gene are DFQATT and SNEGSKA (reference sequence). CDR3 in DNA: TGCAGTGCTGTGACAGGGTTAGCCTACGAGCAGTACTTC. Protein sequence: CSAVTGLAYEQYF.

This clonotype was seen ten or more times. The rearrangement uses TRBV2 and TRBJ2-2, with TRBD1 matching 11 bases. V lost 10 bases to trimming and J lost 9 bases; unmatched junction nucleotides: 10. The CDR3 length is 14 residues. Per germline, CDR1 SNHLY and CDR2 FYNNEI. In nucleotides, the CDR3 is TGTGCCACCAGGGACAGGGGGGCGACCAGGGAGCTGTTTTTT. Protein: CATRDRGATRELFF.

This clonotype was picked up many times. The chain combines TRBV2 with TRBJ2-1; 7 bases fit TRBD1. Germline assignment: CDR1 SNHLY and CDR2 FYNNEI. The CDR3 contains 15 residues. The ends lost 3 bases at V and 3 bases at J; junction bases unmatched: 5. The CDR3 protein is CASSEGQILYNEQFF. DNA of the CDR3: TGTGCCAGCAGTGAGGGACAGATCCTCTACAATGAGCAGTTCTTC.

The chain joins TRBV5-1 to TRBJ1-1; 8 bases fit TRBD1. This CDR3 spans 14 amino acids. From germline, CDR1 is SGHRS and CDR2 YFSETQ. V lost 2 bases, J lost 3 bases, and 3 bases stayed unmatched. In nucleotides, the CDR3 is TGCGCCAGCAGCTTACAGGGGGTGGACACTGAAGCTTTCTTT. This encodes CASSLQGVDTEAFF.

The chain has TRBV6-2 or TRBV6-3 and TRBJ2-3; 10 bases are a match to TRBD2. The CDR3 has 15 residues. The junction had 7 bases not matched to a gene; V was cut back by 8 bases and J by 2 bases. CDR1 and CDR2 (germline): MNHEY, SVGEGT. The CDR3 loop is CASGLAGELTDTQYF. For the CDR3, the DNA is TGTGCCAGCGGCCTAGCGGGGGAACTCACAGATACGCAGTATTTT.

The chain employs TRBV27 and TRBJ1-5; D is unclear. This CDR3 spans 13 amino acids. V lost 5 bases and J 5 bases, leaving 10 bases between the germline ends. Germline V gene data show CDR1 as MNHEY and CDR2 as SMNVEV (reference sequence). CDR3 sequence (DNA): TGTGCCAGCAGTCCCTCCCGAGATCAGCCCCAGCATTTT. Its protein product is CASSPSRDQPQHF.

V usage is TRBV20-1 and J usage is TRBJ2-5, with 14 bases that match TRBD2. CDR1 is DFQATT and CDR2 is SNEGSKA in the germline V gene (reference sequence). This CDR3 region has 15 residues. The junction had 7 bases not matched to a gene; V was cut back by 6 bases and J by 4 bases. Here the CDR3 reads CSARTSGGPRETQYF. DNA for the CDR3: TGCAGTGCAAGGACTAGCGGGGGGCCTAGAGAGACCCAGTACTTC.

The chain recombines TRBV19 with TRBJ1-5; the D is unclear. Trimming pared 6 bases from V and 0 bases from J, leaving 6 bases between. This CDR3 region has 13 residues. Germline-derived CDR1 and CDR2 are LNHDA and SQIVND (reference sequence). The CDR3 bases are TGTGCCAGTAGGCGGGGTAGCAATCAGCCCCAGCATTTT. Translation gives CASRRGSNQPQHF.

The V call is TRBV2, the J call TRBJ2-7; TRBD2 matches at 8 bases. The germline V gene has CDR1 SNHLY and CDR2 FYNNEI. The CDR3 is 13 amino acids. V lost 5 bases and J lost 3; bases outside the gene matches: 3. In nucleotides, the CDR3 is TGTGCCAGCAGTTTTAGCGGGAACTACGAGCAGTACTTC. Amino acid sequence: CASSFSGNYEQYF.

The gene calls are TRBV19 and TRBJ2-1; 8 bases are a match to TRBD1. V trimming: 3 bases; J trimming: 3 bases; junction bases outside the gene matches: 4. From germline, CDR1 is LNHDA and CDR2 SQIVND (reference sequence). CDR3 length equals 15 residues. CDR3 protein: CASSMGRGLYNEQFF. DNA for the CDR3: TGTGCCAGTAGTATGGGCAGGGGGCTCTACAATGAGCAGTTCTTC.

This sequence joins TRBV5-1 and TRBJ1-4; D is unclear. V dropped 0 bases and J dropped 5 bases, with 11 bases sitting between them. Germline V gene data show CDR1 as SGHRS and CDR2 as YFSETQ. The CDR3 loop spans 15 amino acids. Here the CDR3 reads CASSLDGELNEKLFF. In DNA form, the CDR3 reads TGCGCCAGCAGCTTGGACGGCGAACTCAATGAAAAACTGTTTTTT.

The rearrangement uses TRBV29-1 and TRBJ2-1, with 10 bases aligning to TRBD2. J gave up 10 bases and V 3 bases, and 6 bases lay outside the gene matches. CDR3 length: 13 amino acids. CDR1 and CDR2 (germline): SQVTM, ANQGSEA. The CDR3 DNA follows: TGCAGCGTTGACAGCGGGGGGGCTTGGGAGCAGTTCTTC. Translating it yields CSVDSGGAWEQFF.

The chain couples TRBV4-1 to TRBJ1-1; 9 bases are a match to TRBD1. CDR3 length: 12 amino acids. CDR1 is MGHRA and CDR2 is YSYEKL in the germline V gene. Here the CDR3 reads CGTGTGPTEAFF. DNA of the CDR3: TGCGGCACCGGGACAGGGCCCACTGAAGCTTTCTTT.

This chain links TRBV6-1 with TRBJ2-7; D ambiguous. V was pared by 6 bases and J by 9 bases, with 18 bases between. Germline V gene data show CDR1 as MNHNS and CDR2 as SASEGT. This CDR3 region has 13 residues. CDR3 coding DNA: TGTGCCAGCAGACCCGACTCCGCCCTGGGGCAGTACTTC. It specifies CASRPDSALGQYF.

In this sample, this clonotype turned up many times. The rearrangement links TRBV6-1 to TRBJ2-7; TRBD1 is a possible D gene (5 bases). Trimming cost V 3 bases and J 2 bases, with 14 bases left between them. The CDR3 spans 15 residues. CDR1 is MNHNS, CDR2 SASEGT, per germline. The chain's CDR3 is CASSDFPTGAYEQYF. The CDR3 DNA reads TGTGCCAGCAGTGACTTTCCCACAGGCGCCTACGAGCAGTACTTC.